The next 10 T cell receptor beta chains were all read from a single sample in a study of beta chain features in type 1 diabetes. Their antigen targets remain unknown. Overall study results and limits: TCRB CDR3s were moderately but significantly shorter in Type 1 diabetes patients in all four CD4+ subsets.

Investigators reverse transcribed all isolated RNA, so they sequenced expressed TCRB transcripts. This table comes from immunoSEQ multiplex PCR, and its TCRdb copy is limited to in-frame clones, with some not included. This table holds under 400,000 clones, approximately 12% found once. Input material: naive CD4+ T cells from blood. The receptors come from a woman younger than 30 with type 1 diabetes.

This clone occurred a few times. Relative to the germline gene, one junction end is altered; a read error may explain this. V usage is TRBV5-1 and J usage is TRBJ2-5; TRBD2 aligns across 8 bases. This CDR3 has 13 amino acids. Germline values: CDR1 SGHRS, CDR2 YFSETQ. For the CDR3, the DNA is TGCGCCAGCAGCTTGGCCGGGACTAGTTCCTCAAACTTC. It translates to CASSLAGTSSSNF.

The rearrangement links TRBV9 to TRBJ2-2; 9 bases are a match to TRBD1. Germline CDR1 is SGDLS and CDR2 is YYNGEE. The ends lost 4 bases at V and 8 bases at J; junction bases unmatched: 9. This CDR3 has 15 residues. The CDR3: CASSPRQGVIGELFF. CDR3 sequence (DNA): TGTGCCAGCAGCCCTAGACAGGGGGTGATAGGGGAGCTGTTTTTT.

There are a few counts of this clone. The rearrangement uses TRBV19 and TRBJ2-1; 7 nucleotides align to TRBD2. The CDR3 runs to 14 residues. After removal of 7 bases from V and 3 bases from J, the junction contained 6 bases not matched to a gene. CDR1 LNHDA and CDR2 SQIVND come from the germline V gene (reference sequence). CDR3 sequence: CASTRAGVYNEQFF. Here the CDR3 DNA reads TGTGCCAGTACTAGGGCGGGAGTCTACAATGAGCAGTTCTTC.

CDR3 protein: CASSVPLSGELVEQYF. Written as DNA, the CDR3 is TGTGCCAGTAGTGTCCCTCTATCGGGGGAGCTGGTCGAGCAGTACTTC. The chain links TRBV19 to TRBJ2-7; tentatively, D is TRBD2 (6 bases). Germline CDR1 and CDR2: LNHDA and SQIVND (reference sequence). Trimming took off 5 bases at V and 6 bases at J, with 23 bases between the two ends. The CDR3 consists of 16 residues.

The table lists this clone with a few counts. The genes are TRBV4-3 and TRBJ2-3, with 14 bases matching TRBD2. The CDR3 runs 16 residues. Losses at the gene ends were 4 bases for V and 6 bases for J; bases not matched to a gene: 6. Germline V gene lookup returns CDR1 LGHNA and CDR2 YSLEER. The CDR3 nucleotides read TGCGCCAGCAGCCGACAGGGACTAGCGGGAGCGGATACGCAGTATTTT. Translating it yields CASSRQGLAGADTQYF.

This sequence joins TRBV4-3 and TRBJ1-4; 7 nucleotides line up with TRBD1. CDR1 and CDR2 (germline): LGHNA, YSLEER. The CDR3 loop spans 14 amino acids. Trimming took 0 bases from V and 8 from J; bases not matched to a gene: 3. The CDR3 sequence: CASSQEGDREKLFF. The CDR3 DNA sequence: TGCGCCAGCAGCCAAGAGGGGGACAGAGAAAAACTGTTTTTT.

The chain has TRBV18 and TRBJ1-1; 7 nucleotides line up with TRBD1. The V gene's germline CDR1 is KGHSH and CDR2 LQKENI. Germline trimming cut 3 bases from V and 7 bases from J; bases unmatched to any gene: 5. The CDR3 spans 13 residues. The CDR3 protein is CASSPPGGSEAFF. CDR3 bases: TGTGCCAGCTCACCTCCAGGGGGTAGTGAAGCTTTCTTT.

This clone has just a few counts. V gene TRBV19 combines with J gene TRBJ2-6; maybe TRBD2 (5 bases). This CDR3 region has 15 residues. Between the trimmed V and J ends, which lost 9 bases and 0 bases, there was a span of 12 bases. In germline, CDR1 is LNHDA, CDR2 SQIVND (reference sequence). The CDR3 region has the DNA TGTGCCAGCCGGGAACAAAGCTCTGGGGCCAACGTCCTGACTTTC. The encoded protein is CASREQSSGANVLTF.

The chain recombines TRBV7-3 with TRBJ2-7; the D gene is possibly TRBD1 (5 bases). Germline CDR1 is SGHTA and CDR2 is FQGTGA. The CDR3 has 14 amino acids. V was pared by 2 bases and J by 6 bases, with 14 bases between. CDR3 nucleotides: TGTGCCAGCAGCTTAGCAGGGTCGTCCGGCGAGCAGTACTTC. Translated, it gives CASSLAGSSGEQYF.

This clone was seen a handful of times. This chain connects TRBV27 to TRBJ2-1, with TRBD2 identical over 11 bases. The germline V gene encodes CDR1 MNHEY and CDR2 SMNVEV (reference sequence). V was pared by 5 bases and J by 13 bases, with 7 bases of the junction left unmatched. This CDR3 comprises 13 residues. CDR3 region: CASSQTSGTLQFF. CDR3 DNA sequence: TGTGCCAGCAGTCAGACTAGCGGGACTTTACAGTTCTTC.